The 22 T cell receptor beta chains below were found in one sample sequenced in a study of T-cell reconstitution after alpha-beta-depleted transplantation in children. This sample's TCRbeta library carried unique molecular identifier barcodes. One entry per CDR3 protein results from TCRdb running MiXCR on the PCR reads. The repertoire holds roughly 500,000 distinct CDR3 sequences, with approximately 32% as singletons. The sequenced sample was PBMCs from the stem cell graft donor, obtained from the stem cell graft. The receptors originated from a human donor who donated a stem cell graft to a child with aplastic anemia.

The sample holds a few counts of this clonotype. The chain has TRBV10-3 and TRBJ1-3; no clear D. Germline CDR1 ENHRY, CDR2 SYGVKD. V dropped 5 bases and J dropped 0 bases, with 8 bases sitting between them. This CDR3 is 14 amino acids long. CDR3 DNA: TGTGCCATCAGTTCTCTAAGCTCTGGAAACACCATATATTTT. Translation: CAISSLSSGNTIYF.

This chain joins TRBV11-1 and TRBJ2-7, with D perhaps TRBD1 (5 bases). This CDR3 has 14 amino acids. Looked up from germline, CDR1 is SGHAT and CDR2 is FQDESV (reference sequence). V shed 5 bases and J shed 2 bases, with 13 bases lying between them. The CDR3 region has the DNA TGTGCCAGCAGCCCAATAGACAGTACCTACGAGCAGTACTTC. As protein: CASSPIDSTYEQYF.

The J gene is TRBJ2-1, the V gene TRBV20-1, with 9 bases matching TRBD2. This CDR3 comprises 17 residues. Losses at the gene ends were 2 bases for V and 1 base for J; bases not matched to a gene: 9. Germline V lookup: CDR1 DFQATT, CDR2 SNEGSKA (reference sequence). The CDR3 is CSARSGGRASSYNEQFF. The CDR3 DNA sequence: TGCAGTGCTAGATCGGGCGGGAGGGCCAGTTCCTACAATGAGCAGTTCTTC.

A single count supports this clonotype. CDR3 region: CASSLGTGMDTGELFF. The DNA for the CDR3 is TGTGCCAGCAGCTTAGGGACAGGGATGGACACCGGGGAGCTGTTTTTT. V usage is TRBV7-9 and J usage is TRBJ2-2; 8 bases line up with TRBD1. The CDR3 consists of 16 residues. Germline lookup yields CDR1 SEHNR and CDR2 FQNEAQ (reference sequence). J was trimmed by 3 bases and V by 1 base; bases with no gene match: 4.

J is TRBJ2-5 and V is TRBV6-5, with D perhaps matching TRBD2 (5 bases). Germline V CDR1 and CDR2: MNHEY, SVGAGI. V was cut by 0 bases and J by 3 bases, with 14 bases left in between. This CDR3 spans 16 amino acids. CDR3 DNA: TGTGCCAGCAGTTACTCGACCCTAGCTAGGGAAGAGACCCAGTACTTC. Its protein is CASSYSTLAREETQYF.

This clonotype was seen ten or more times. The chain employs TRBV12-3 or TRBV12-4 and TRBJ1-2; possibly TRBD1 for D (5 bases). This CDR3 comprises 16 residues. V gave up 5 bases and J gave up 4 bases, with 20 bases separating them. CDR3 amino acids: CASSISPGTPAYGYTF. For the CDR3, the DNA is TGTGCCAGCAGTATTTCTCCAGGGACTCCTGCCTATGGCTACACCTTC.

CDR3 sequence reads: CSARVKRFGTDTQYF. CDR3 in DNA: TGCAGTGCTAGAGTAAAACGGTTCGGCACAGATACGCAGTATTTT. This chain joins TRBV20-1 and TRBJ2-3; D gene unclear. CDR1 DFQATT and CDR2 SNEGSKA come from the germline V gene (reference sequence). The germline V and J ends were trimmed by 1 base and 1 base, with 12 bases remaining between them. The CDR3 covers 15 residues.

This rearrangement joins TRBV29-1 to TRBJ2-7; 9 nucleotides agree with TRBD1. With V trimmed by 1 base and J by 4 bases, 8 bases remained unmatched. CDR3 length: 15 amino acids. Germline CDR1 reads SQVTM; CDR2 reads ANQGSEA. The CDR3 DNA is TGCAGCGTTGAAGGTTCGGGGACAGGGAGGTACGAGCAGTACTTC. Protein: CSVEGSGTGRYEQYF.

The CDR3 DNA reads as TGTGCCAGCAGGGGGACACCGCAAGAGACCCAGTACTTC. It yields the protein CASRGTPQETQYF. J is TRBJ2-5 and V is TRBV7-2; D possibly corresponds to TRBD1 (6 bases). CDR1 is SGHTA, CDR2 FQGNSA, per germline. There are 13 residues in the CDR3. V lost 6 bases, J lost 2 bases, and 10 bases lay in between.

This sequence joins TRBV4-3 and TRBJ2-1, with no clear D. V lost 0 bases to trimming and J lost 3 bases, with 12 bases between them. This CDR3 spans 16 amino acids. In germline, CDR1 is LGHNA, CDR2 YSLEER. The CDR3 DNA is TGCGCCAGCAGCCAAGATTTAAGCGCTGACTACAATGAGCAGTTCTTC. Amino acids: CASSQDLSADYNEQFF.

This chain joins TRBV11-2 and TRBJ2-1, with 11 bases fitting TRBD2. The CDR3 runs to 13 residues. With 3 bases clipped from V and 9 bases from J, the junction kept 1 base outside the gene matches. Germline V CDR1 and CDR2: SGHAT, FQNNGV. DNA for the CDR3: TGTGCCAGCAGCTTCACTAGCGGGAGTGAGCAGTTCTTC. Protein: CASSFTSGSEQFF.

The gene calls are TRBV11-2 and TRBJ2-2; TRBD1 matches 7 bases. Germline CDR1 SGHAT, CDR2 FQNNGV. The trim removed 5 bases at V and 6 bases at J, leaving 6 bases unmatched. The CDR3 length is 14 residues. The CDR3, as DNA: TGTGCCAGCAGCCAGGGGGTTCGGGCCGGGGAGCTGTTTTTT. Amino acid sequence: CASSQGVRAGELFF.

The rearrangement uses TRBV5-1 and TRBJ1-4; 7 nucleotides match TRBD1. CDR1 SGHRS and CDR2 YFSETQ come from the germline V gene. Germline trimming cut 4 bases from V and 5 bases from J; bases unmatched to any gene: 5. The length of the CDR3 is 14 residues. CDR3 DNA: TGCGCCAGCAGCCAGAAGACAGGGAATGAAAAACTGTTTTTT. Its protein is CASSQKTGNEKLFF.

The CDR3 nucleotides are TGTGCCAGCAGTCAGAGGCTAGGGACAGATACGCAGTATTTT. The encoded protein is CASSQRLGTDTQYF. This chain uses TRBV11-2 with TRBJ2-3, with D uncertain. The CDR3 is 14 amino acids. V lost 6 bases to trimming and J lost 3 bases, with 13 bases between them. The germline CDR1 and CDR2 sequences are SGHAT and FQNNGV. The full variable domain, in which reference TRBV11-2 and TRBJ2-3 provide the parts outside the CDR3, is EAGVAQSPRYKIIEKRQSVAFWCNPISGHATLYWYQQILGQGPKLLIQFQNNGVVDDSQLPKDRFSAERLKGVDSTLKIQPAKLEDSAVYLCASSQRLGTDTQYFGPGTRLTVL.

The genes are TRBV9 and TRBJ2-5; D is perhaps TRBD2 (6 bases). Germline CDR1 reads SGDLS; CDR2 reads YYNGEE. Trimming stripped 3 bases from V and 6 bases from J, with 18 bases between. CDR3 length equals 15 residues. The DNA of the CDR3 is TGTGCCAGCAGCGCGTCGGGACTTCAGCAAAAGACCCAGTACTTC. Encoded protein: CASSASGLQQKTQYF.

V usage is TRBV6-2 or TRBV6-3 and J usage is TRBJ2-1, with 9 bases that match TRBD2. Germline V gene lookup returns CDR1 MNHEY and CDR2 SVGEGT. The CDR3 length is 14 residues. V was clipped by 7 bases and J by 6 bases; unmatched bases: 7. DNA for the CDR3: TGTGCCAGCACCATAGCGGGAGAAGTCAATGAGCAGTTCTTC. This translates into CASTIAGEVNEQFF.

The rearrangement joins TRBV19 to TRBJ2-1; D gene uncertain. Per the germline V gene, CDR1 is LNHDA and CDR2 is SQIVND (reference sequence). Trimming pared 5 bases from V and 15 bases from J, leaving 35 bases between. This CDR3 is built from 18 residues. The CDR3 sequence is CASSFSPLTSRGPPSPFF. The CDR3 DNA follows: TGTGCCAGTAGTTTCAGCCCTCTAACCTCACGCGGCCCTCCGAGTCCGTTCTTC.

Only a few counts were recorded for this clonotype. The chain carries TRBV12-3 or TRBV12-4 and TRBJ1-2; TRBD1 might be the D (6 bases). Deletions cut 6 bases from V and 7 bases from J, with 18 bases between. CDR3 length: 14 residues. CDR3 DNA: TGTGCCAGCAGCCCAGGGCAGACAGGTCCTGGCTACACCTTC. Translating gives CASSPGQTGPGYTF.

The V gene is TRBV11-1, the J gene TRBJ1-5; TRBD1 aligns across 12 bases. Germline loops: CDR1 SGHAT, CDR2 FQDESV (reference sequence). The CDR3 runs 18 residues. V lost 1 base, J lost 6 bases, and 10 bases stayed unmatched. For the CDR3, the DNA is TGTGCCAGCAGCTTAGGGTCATCGGGACAGGGGGCGAGTCAGCCCCAGCATTTT. Amino acid sequence: CASSLGSSGQGASQPQHF.

This sequence joins TRBV7-2 and TRBJ2-7; 7 bases align to TRBD1. J lost 2 bases, V lost 5 bases, and 9 bases had no gene match. Germline CDR1 reads SGHTA; CDR2 reads FQGNSA. The CDR3 is 15 residues long. CDR3 sequence: CASSRSGTAAYEQYF. The CDR3, as DNA: TGTGCCAGCAGCCGGTCCGGGACAGCCGCCTACGAGCAGTACTTC.

V gene TRBV28 combines with J gene TRBJ2-7, with D tentatively TRBD1 (6 bases). This CDR3 spans 15 amino acids. The V end lost 6 bases, the J end lost 3 bases, and 18 bases lay between the germline ends. Germline V gene data show CDR1 as MDHEN and CDR2 as SYDVKM. CDR3 bases: TGTGCCAGCAGCCTCAATTCCGGGACAAGCTACGAGCAGTACTTC. Translated, it gives CASSLNSGTSYEQYF.

This clonotype was seen a handful of times. This chain uses TRBV29-1 with TRBJ1-4; no definite D call. Germline values: CDR1 SQVTM, CDR2 ANQGSEA. Trimming removed 3 bases from V and 8 bases from J, with 7 bases in between. CDR3 length equals 11 residues. CDR3 nucleotide sequence: TGCAGCGTTGAGTCCGGGGAAAAACTGTTTTTT. Its translation is CSVESGEKLFF.